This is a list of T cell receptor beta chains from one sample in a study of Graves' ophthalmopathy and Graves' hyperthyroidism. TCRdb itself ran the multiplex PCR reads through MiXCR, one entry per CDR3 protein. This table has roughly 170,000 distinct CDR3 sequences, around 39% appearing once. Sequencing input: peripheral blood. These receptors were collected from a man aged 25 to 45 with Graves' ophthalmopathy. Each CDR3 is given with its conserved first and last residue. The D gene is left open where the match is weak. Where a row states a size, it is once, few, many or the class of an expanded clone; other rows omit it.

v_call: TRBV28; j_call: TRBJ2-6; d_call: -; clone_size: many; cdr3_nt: TGTGCCAGCAGTTTGATTCGGACCTCTGGGGCCAACGTCCTGACTTTC; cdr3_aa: CASSLIRTSGANVLTF
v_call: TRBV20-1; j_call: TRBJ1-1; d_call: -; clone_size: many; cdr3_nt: TGCAGTTCCCCGTCAGGGTCCACTGAAGCTTTCTTT; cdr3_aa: CSSPSGSTEAFF
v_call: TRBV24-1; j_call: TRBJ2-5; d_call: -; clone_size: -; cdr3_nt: TGTGCCACCAGTGGATTGGCGGGAGAGACCCAGTACTTC; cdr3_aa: CATSGLAGETQYF
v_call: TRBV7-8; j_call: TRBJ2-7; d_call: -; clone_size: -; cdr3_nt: TGTGCCAGCAGTCGCTTAGGTTCCGAGCAGTACTTC; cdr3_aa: CASSRLGSEQYF
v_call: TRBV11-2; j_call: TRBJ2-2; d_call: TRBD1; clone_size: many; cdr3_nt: TGTGCCAGTTCCCCGGGACAGGGTCCCACCGGGGAGCTGTTTTTT; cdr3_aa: CASSPGQGPTGELFF
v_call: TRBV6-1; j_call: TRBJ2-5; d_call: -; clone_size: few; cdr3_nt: TGTGCCAGCACTGCGGTAGTGGGGGGACAGACCCAGTACTTC; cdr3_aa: CASTAVVGGQTQYF
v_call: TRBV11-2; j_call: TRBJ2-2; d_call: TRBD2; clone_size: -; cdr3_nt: TGTGCCAGCAGCTCCTCGGGGGGAGCAGCAAGCACCGGGGAGCTGTTTTTT; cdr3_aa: CASSSSGGAASTGELFF
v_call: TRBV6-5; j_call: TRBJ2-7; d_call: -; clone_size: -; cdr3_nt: TGTGCCAGCAGCTGGCCCGAGCAGTACTTC; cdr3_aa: CASSWPEQYF
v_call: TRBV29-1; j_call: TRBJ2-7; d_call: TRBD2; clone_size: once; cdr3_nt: TGCAGCGTTGTGACTAGCCTCGGAGAAGAGCAGTACTTC; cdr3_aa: CSVVTSLGEEQYF
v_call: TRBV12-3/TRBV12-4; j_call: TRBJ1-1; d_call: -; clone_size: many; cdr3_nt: TGTGCCAGCAGTTTAAGGCCCCCAGCAAAGGCATCCACTGAAGCTTTCTTT; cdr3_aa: CASSLRPPAKASTEAFF
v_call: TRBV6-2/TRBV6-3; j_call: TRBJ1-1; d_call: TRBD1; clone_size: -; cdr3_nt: TGTGCCAGCAGCAGACAGGGGACGGACACTGAAGCTTTCTTT; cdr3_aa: CASSRQGTDTEAFF
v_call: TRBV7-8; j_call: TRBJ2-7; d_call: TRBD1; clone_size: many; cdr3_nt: TGTGCCAGCAGTTACAGGGGGCTAGCGTCCTACGAGCAGTACTTC; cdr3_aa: CASSYRGLASYEQYF
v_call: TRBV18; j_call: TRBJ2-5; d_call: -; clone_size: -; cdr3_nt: TGTGCCAGCTCACAAACAGAGGAGACCCAGTACTTC; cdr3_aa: CASSQTEETQYF
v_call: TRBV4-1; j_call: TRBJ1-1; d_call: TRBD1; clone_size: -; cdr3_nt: TGCGCCAGCAGCCAACAGGGGGCTGGCGGGGACACTGAAGCTTTCTTT; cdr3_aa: CASSQQGAGGDTEAFF
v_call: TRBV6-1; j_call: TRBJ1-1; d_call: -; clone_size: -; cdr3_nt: TGTGCCAGCAGTGAAGGCGGGGGAATTATGAACGCTGAAGCTTTCTTT; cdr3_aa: CASSEGGGIMNAEAFF
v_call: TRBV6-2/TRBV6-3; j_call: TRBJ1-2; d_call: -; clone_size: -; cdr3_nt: TGTGCCAGCAGGCCCAATTACCTCAGGGCAGGAGCTAACTATGGCTACACCTTC; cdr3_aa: CASRPNYLRAGANYGYTF